These 27 T cell receptor beta chains share one sample of origin, sequenced in a study of cytomegalovirus exposure and HLA in healthy donors. Primers: 60 Vbeta forward and 13 Jbeta reverse. The data were produced by immunoSEQ multiplex PCR, yet TCRdb's version contains in-frame clones alone and is incomplete. The sample yields 150,000 or so clones, approximately 84% seen once. Material: PBMCs. The source of these receptors is a woman aged 40 to 49 in good health and CMV-seronegative.

The V call is TRBV7-9, the J call TRBJ2-2; 11 positions match TRBD2. Germline V lookup: CDR1 SEHNR, CDR2 FQNEAQ (reference sequence). The J segment lost 6 bases and the V segment lost 5 bases, leaving 14 bases of the junction unmatched. This CDR3 contains 18 residues. The CDR3 nucleotides are TGTGCCAGCAGCCCGACGTTACTAGCGGGAGTTATGGCCGGGGAGCTGTTTTTT. Residues: CASSPTLLAGVMAGELFF.

The CDR3 region is CASSFLGSGNTIYF. CDR3 bases: TGTGCCAGCAGTTTCCTCGGCTCTGGAAACACCATATATTTT. The chain links TRBV27 to TRBJ1-3; D is uncertain. Germline V lookup: CDR1 MNHEY, CDR2 SMNVEV (reference sequence). V lost 3 bases to trimming and J lost 0 bases, with 6 bases between them. CDR3 length equals 14 residues.

The J gene is TRBJ1-4, the V gene TRBV5-1; D not certain. Germline CDR1 and CDR2: SGHRS and YFSETQ. V was shortened by 4 bases and J by 4 bases, with 11 bases between the two germline ends. This CDR3 has 14 residues. The CDR3 loop is CASSTNRVNEKLFF. The CDR3 DNA is TGCGCCAGCAGCACAAACAGAGTTAATGAAAAACTGTTTTTT.

The gene calls are TRBV27 and TRBJ1-5, with TRBD1 identical over 10 bases. Germline V gene lookup returns CDR1 MNHEY and CDR2 SMNVEV (reference sequence). After removal of 5 bases from V and 7 bases from J, the junction contained 2 bases not matched to a gene. The length of the CDR3 is 13 residues. The CDR3 reads CASSRQGAQPQHF. The DNA of the CDR3 is TGTGCCAGCAGTCGACAGGGGGCGCAGCCCCAGCATTTT.

The V gene is TRBV7-8, the J gene TRBJ2-1, with 9 bases identical to TRBD2. Germline V CDR1 and CDR2: SGHVS, FQNEAQ. V was clipped by 11 bases and J by 6 bases; unmatched bases: 11. The CDR3 length is 14 residues. CDR3: CAGGGGLRANEQFF. DNA of the CDR3: TGTGCCGGCGGGGGGGGACTAAGAGCCAATGAGCAGTTCTTC.

The chain has TRBV4-1 and TRBJ1-5, with 9 bases fitting TRBD1. This CDR3 is built from 17 residues. V dropped 0 bases and J dropped 3; count of bases not matched to a gene: 6. Germline-derived CDR1 and CDR2 are MGHRA and YSYEKL. CDR3 protein: CASSQEPGTGNNQPQHF. The CDR3 DNA sequence: TGCGCCAGCAGCCAAGAGCCCGGGACAGGGAACAATCAGCCCCAGCATTTT.

V and J are TRBV5-1 and TRBJ1-3, with D unclear. The V gene lost 4 bases and the J gene lost 0 bases, with 8 bases spanning the gap. This CDR3 region has 14 residues. In germline, CDR1 is SGHRS, CDR2 YFSETQ. CDR3 in amino acids: CASSLSSSGNTIYF. DNA of the CDR3: TGCGCCAGCAGCCTCTCTAGCTCTGGAAACACCATATATTTT.

The J gene is TRBJ2-1, the V gene TRBV7-9; TRBD1 agrees at 8 bases. The junction had 1 base not matched to a gene; V was cut back by 1 base and J by 2 bases. CDR3 length equals 15 residues. Germline V lookup: CDR1 SEHNR, CDR2 FQNEAQ (reference sequence). CDR3 protein: CASSLVTGAYNEQFF. CDR3 nucleotide sequence: TGTGCCAGCAGCTTAGTGACAGGGGCCTACAATGAGCAGTTCTTC. Variable domain in full (rest from reference TRBV7-9 and TRBJ2-1): DTGVSQNPRHKITKRGQNVTFRCDPISEHNRLYWYRQTLGQGPEFLTYFQNEAQLEKSRLLSDRFSAERPKGSFSTLEIQRTEQGDSAMYLCASSLVTGAYNEQFFGPGTRLTVL.

This chain connects TRBV7-2 to TRBJ1-2, with D unresolved. V dropped 4 bases and J dropped 6 bases, with 12 bases sitting between them. CDR1 and CDR2 from the germline V gene are SGHTA and FQGNSA. CDR3 length: 13 amino acids. CDR3 loop: CASSSYLKNGYTF. CDR3 DNA: TGTGCCAGCAGCTCCTACTTAAAGAATGGCTACACCTTC.

The J gene is TRBJ2-1, the V gene TRBV6-4, with TRBD1 matching over 10 bases. This CDR3 has 15 residues. J was trimmed by 4 bases and V by 2 bases; bases with no gene match: 2. The germline V gene has CDR1 MRHNA and CDR2 SNTAGT. This CDR3 reads CASSDRTGGYNEQFF. In nucleotides, the CDR3 is TGTGCCAGCAGTGACCGGACAGGGGGTTACAATGAGCAGTTCTTC.

V is TRBV28 and J is TRBJ2-5, with TRBD1 identical over 9 bases. The CDR3 contains 14 residues. Per the germline V gene, CDR1 is MDHEN and CDR2 is SYDVKM. V gave up 10 bases and J gave up 7 bases; unmatched junction bases: 13. The DNA for the CDR3 is TGTGCCATCTCGGACAGGGGACGGGTCGGGACCCAGTACTTC. The encoded protein is CAISDRGRVGTQYF.

The rearrangement uses TRBV7-9 and TRBJ1-4; weak D call: TRBD1 (6 bases). The V gene lost 7 bases and the J gene lost 0 bases, with 12 bases spanning the gap. The CDR3 runs 15 residues. CDR1 and CDR2 (germline): SEHNR, FQNEAQ (reference sequence). CDR3 nucleotides: TGTGCCAGCACCTGGGGGCGTGCAACTAATGAAAAACTGTTTTTT. Its translation is CASTWGRATNEKLFF.

V gene TRBV5-6 combines with J gene TRBJ2-1; D is unresolved. CDR3 length equals 13 residues. V was cut by 4 bases and J by 2 bases, with 7 bases left in between. Germline V lookup: CDR1 SGHDT, CDR2 YYEEEE. Here the CDR3 DNA reads TGTGCCAGCAGCCTCCTTCCCTACAATGAGCAGTTCTTC. This codes for CASSLLPYNEQFF.

The genes are TRBV7-2 and TRBJ2-7, with TRBD1 identical over 8 bases. The CDR3 is 15 amino acids. Germline CDR1 and CDR2: SGHTA and FQGNSA. The V and J ends lost 8 bases and 1 base, in that order; junction bases with no gene match: 10. The CDR3 bases are TGTGCCAGCCGGCCCGAAACAGGGGGGTCCTACGAGCAGTACTTC. Translation gives CASRPETGGSYEQYF. Variable domain in full (rest from reference TRBV7-2 and TRBJ2-7): GAGVSQSPSNKVTEKGKDVELRCDPISGHTALYWYRQSLGQGLEFLIYFQGNSAPDKSGLPSDRFSAERTGGSVSTLTIQRTQQEDSAVYLCASRPETGGSYEQYFGPGTRLTVT.

CDR3 amino acids: CASSLVGGGDIQPQHF. The CDR3 DNA sequence: TGTGCCAGCAGTTTGGTTGGTGGGGGGGATATTCAGCCCCAGCATTTT. The V gene is TRBV28, the J gene TRBJ1-5; D possibly corresponds to TRBD1 (5 bases). The CDR3 covers 16 residues. CDR1 and CDR2 (germline): MDHEN, SYDVKM. The germline V and J ends were trimmed by 3 bases and 6 bases, with 18 bases remaining between them.

This clone was counted only a few times. The chain uses TRBV5-1 and TRBJ2-1, with no clear D. V lost 1 base and J 3 bases, leaving 5 bases between the germline ends. Germline CDR1 is SGHRS and CDR2 is YFSETQ. The CDR3 has 13 amino acids. CDR3 sequence: CASSLSLYNEQFF. CDR3 in DNA: TGCGCCAGCAGCTTGTCTCTCTACAATGAGCAGTTCTTC.

The CDR3: CASSSFLGTGTDSGYTF. CDR3 DNA: TGTGCCAGCAGCTCATTCCTCGGGACAGGGACGGATTCTGGCTACACCTTC. This chain uses TRBV9 with TRBJ1-2; 9 bases agree with TRBD1. Trimming cost V 4 bases and J 7 bases; bases outside gene matches: 17. CDR3 length equals 17 residues. Germline V CDR1 and CDR2: SGDLS, YYNGEE.

The table lists this clone with a few counts. V is TRBV11-2 and J is TRBJ2-2; D gene unclear. Germline lookup yields CDR1 SGHAT and CDR2 FQNNGV. V gave up 0 bases and J gave up 0 bases, with 8 bases separating them. This CDR3 comprises 16 residues. The CDR3 coding sequence is TGTGCCAGCAGCTTAGATATTGTTCCGAACACCGGGGAGCTGTTTTTT. Translated: CASSLDIVPNTGELFF.

In this sample, this clone turned up a few times. The V call is TRBV6-6, the J call TRBJ1-1; unclear D gene. V was pared by 5 bases and J by 0 bases, with 7 bases between. Looked up from germline, CDR1 is MNHNY and CDR2 is SVGAGI (reference sequence). CDR3 length: 13 residues. The CDR3 bases are TGTGCCAGCAGTATCCAGATGAACACTGAAGCTTTCTTT. As protein: CASSIQMNTEAFF.

The chain combines TRBV27 with TRBJ1-5, with D tentatively TRBD1 (5 bases). Looked up from germline, CDR1 is MNHEY and CDR2 is SMNVEV (reference sequence). V dropped 5 bases and J dropped 4 bases, with 12 bases sitting between them. This CDR3 is 14 amino acids long. CDR3 protein: CASSPGVTNQPQHF. The DNA of the CDR3 is TGTGCCAGCAGTCCGGGGGTCACGAATCAGCCCCAGCATTTT.

The rearrangement uses TRBV28 and TRBJ2-1; D is uncertain. The CDR3 is 13 residues long. CDR1 and CDR2 (germline): MDHEN, SYDVKM. Deletions cut 7 bases from V and 6 bases from J, with 13 bases between. The DNA of the CDR3 is TGTGCCAGCACAGGTGGGTACCGCAATGAGCAGTTCTTC. Its translation: CASTGGYRNEQFF.

The J gene is TRBJ2-2, the V gene TRBV6-4; TRBD2 agrees at 10 bases. The length of the CDR3 is 16 residues. Trimming at V came to 3 bases and at J to 8 bases, leaving 9 bases not matched to a gene. Germline V CDR1 and CDR2: MRHNA, SNTAGT. CDR3 loop: CASSEWASGSAGELFF. In DNA, the CDR3 is TGTGCCAGCAGTGAATGGGCTAGCGGGAGTGCGGGGGAGCTGTTTTTT.

The chain carries TRBV7-3 and TRBJ2-3; D is unclear. Germline V gives CDR1 SGHTA, CDR2 FQGTGA. The CDR3 length is 14 residues. V dropped 0 bases and J dropped 1 base, with 5 bases sitting between them. CDR3 amino acids: CASSLTYGTDTQYF. The CDR3 region has the DNA TGTGCCAGCAGCTTAACATATGGCACAGATACGCAGTATTTT.

The rearrangement joins TRBV9 to TRBJ2-2; 13 nucleotides agree with TRBD2. Per germline, CDR1 SGDLS and CDR2 YYNGEE. The V and J ends lost 0 bases and 3 bases, in that order; junction bases with no gene match: 5. The CDR3 is 18 amino acids. DNA of the CDR3: TGTGCCAGCAGCGTAGGAACTAGCGGGAGGGGGGACACCGGGGAGCTGTTTTTT. Amino acids: CASSVGTSGRGDTGELFF.

This chain links TRBV9 with TRBJ1-1; no reliable D call. Germline CDR1 reads SGDLS; CDR2 reads YYNGEE. Trimming took off 3 bases at V and 0 bases at J, with 12 bases between the two ends. This CDR3 has 15 residues. The DNA of the CDR3 is TGTGCCAGCAGCGCACAGACGGCCATGAACACTGAAGCTTTCTTT. The encoded protein is CASSAQTAMNTEAFF.

This rearrangement joins TRBV7-6 to TRBJ2-5; 8 bases map to TRBD1. V was pared by 4 bases and J by 4 bases, with 5 bases of the junction left unmatched. The CDR3 contains 14 residues. The germline CDR1 and CDR2 sequences are SGHVS and FNYEAQ. Here the CDR3 reads CASSYLGQGETQYF. The CDR3 region has the DNA TGTGCCAGCAGCTATCTCGGACAGGGAGAGACCCAGTACTTC. Full variable domain (missing parts from reference TRBV7-6 and TRBJ2-5): GAGVSQSPRYKVTKRGQDVALRCDPISGHVSLYWYRQALGQGPEFLTYFNYEAQQDKSGLPNDRFSAERPEGSISTLTIQRTEQRDSAMYRCASSYLGQGETQYFGPGTRLLVL.

This chain joins TRBV7-3 and TRBJ2-5; D is ambiguous. V was cut by 5 bases and J by 2 bases, with 9 bases left in between. CDR3 length equals 13 residues. The germline gives CDR1 SGHTA, CDR2 FQGTGA. The CDR3 bases are TGTGCCAGCAGCCCGGGTGGACAAGAGACCCAGTACTTC. As protein: CASSPGGQETQYF.